This T cell receptor (beta chain) was identified during a study of OX40 agonist ivuxolimab in advanced cancers. Looking at the study overall: Dosing consisted of intravenous ivuxolimab at 0.01 to 10 mg/kg every 2 weeks. Dose-escalation patients were diagnosed with hepatocellular carcinoma, melanoma, renal cell cancer or head and neck cancer.

V lost 0 bases to trimming and J lost 7 bases, with 22 bases between them. CDR3 length: 17 residues. CDR1 is SGDLS, CDR2 YYNGEE, per germline. Notes on this clone: Its antigen is as yet unknown.

Study-level findings and limits: Clones of CD4+ and CD8+ blood T cells grew by week 6 at doses of 0.1 to 3.0 mg/kg.

Generated by immunoSEQ multiplex PCR, the TCRdb table keeps only in-frame clones and is missing some. The sample lists around 50,000 clones, about nine tenths occurring once. The material was CD4+ or CD8+ T cells sorted from blood, obtained in a trial of the OX40 agonist ivuxolimab. The TCR comes from an adult with an advanced solid tumor such as melanoma, head and neck, liver or kidney cancer. This rearrangement joins TRBV9 to TRBJ2-5; a weak D match, TRBD1 (6 bases). DNA of the CDR3: TGTGCCAGCAGCGTAGGGGGACACAGTCCAGCCCAGCGGACCCAGTACTTC. It specifies CASSVGGHSPAQRTQYF.